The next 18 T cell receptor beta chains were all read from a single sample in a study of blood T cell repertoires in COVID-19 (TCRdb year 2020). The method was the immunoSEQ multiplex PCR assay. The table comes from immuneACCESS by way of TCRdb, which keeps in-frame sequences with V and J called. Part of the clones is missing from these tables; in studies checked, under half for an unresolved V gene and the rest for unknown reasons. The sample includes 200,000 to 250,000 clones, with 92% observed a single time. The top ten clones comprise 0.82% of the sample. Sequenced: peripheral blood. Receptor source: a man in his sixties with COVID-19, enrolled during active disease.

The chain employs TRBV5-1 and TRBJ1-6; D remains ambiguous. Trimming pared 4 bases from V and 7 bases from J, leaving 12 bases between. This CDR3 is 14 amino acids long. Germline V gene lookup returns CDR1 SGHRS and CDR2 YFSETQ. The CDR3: CASSPTLGNSPLHF. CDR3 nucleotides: TGCGCCAGCAGCCCCACCTTGGGCAATTCACCCCTCCACTTT.

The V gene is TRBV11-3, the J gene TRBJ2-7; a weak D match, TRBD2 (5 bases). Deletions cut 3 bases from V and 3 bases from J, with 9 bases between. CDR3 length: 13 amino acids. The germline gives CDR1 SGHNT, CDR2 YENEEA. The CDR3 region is CASSFGVLYEQYF. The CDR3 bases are TGTGCCAGCAGCTTCGGGGTACTCTACGAGCAGTACTTC. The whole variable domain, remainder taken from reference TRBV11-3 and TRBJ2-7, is EAGVVQSPRYKIIEKKQPVAFWCNPISGHNTLYWYLQNLGQGPELLIRYENEEAVDDSQLPKDRFSAERLKGVDSTLKIQPAELGDSAVYLCASSFGVLYEQYFGPGTRLTVT.

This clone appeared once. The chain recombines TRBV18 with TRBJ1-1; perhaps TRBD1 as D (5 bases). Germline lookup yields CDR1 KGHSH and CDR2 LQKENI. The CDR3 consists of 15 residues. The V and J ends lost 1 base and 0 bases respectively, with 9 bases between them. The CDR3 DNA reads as TGTGCCAGCTCACCACTAGGGGCAATGAACACTGAAGCTTTCTTT. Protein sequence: CASSPLGAMNTEAFF.

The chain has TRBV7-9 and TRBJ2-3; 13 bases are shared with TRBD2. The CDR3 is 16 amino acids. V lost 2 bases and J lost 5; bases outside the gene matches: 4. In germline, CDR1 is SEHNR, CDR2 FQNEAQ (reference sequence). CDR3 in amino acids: CASSLPTSGRQDTQYF. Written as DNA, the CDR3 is TGTGCCAGCAGCTTACCGACTAGCGGGAGGCAAGATACGCAGTATTTT.

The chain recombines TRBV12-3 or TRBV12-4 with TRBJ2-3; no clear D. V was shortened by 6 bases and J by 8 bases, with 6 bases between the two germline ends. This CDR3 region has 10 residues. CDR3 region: CASSRGTQYF. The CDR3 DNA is TGTGCCAGCAGCAGAGGTACGCAGTATTTT.

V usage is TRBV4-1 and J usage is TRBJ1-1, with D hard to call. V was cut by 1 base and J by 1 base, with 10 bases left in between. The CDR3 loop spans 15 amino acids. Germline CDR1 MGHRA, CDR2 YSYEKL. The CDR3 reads CASSQVLPRNTEAFF. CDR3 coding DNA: TGCGCCAGCAGCCAAGTTCTCCCGCGGAACACTGAAGCTTTCTTT.

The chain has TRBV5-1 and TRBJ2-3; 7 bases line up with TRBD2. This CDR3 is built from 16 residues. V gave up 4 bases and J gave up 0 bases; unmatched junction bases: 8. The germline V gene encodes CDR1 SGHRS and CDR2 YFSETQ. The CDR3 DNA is TGCGCCAGCAGCCCTATGACTAGCCGGAGCACAGATACGCAGTATTTT. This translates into CASSPMTSRSTDTQYF. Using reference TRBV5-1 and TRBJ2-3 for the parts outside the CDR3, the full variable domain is KAGVTQTPRYLIKTRGQQVTLSCSPISGHRSVSWYQQTPGQGLQFLFEYFSETQRNKGNFPGRFSGRQFSNSRSEMNVSTLELGDSALYLCASSPMTSRSTDTQYFGPGTRLTVL.

CDR3 DNA sequence: TGTGCCAGCGAGGCCGGAGGGAGTAGCACCGGGGAGCTGTTTTTT. As protein: CASEAGGSSTGELFF. The genes are TRBV28 and TRBJ2-2; possible D gene TRBD2, 6 bases. The CDR3 is 15 amino acids. CDR1 and CDR2 (germline): MDHEN, SYDVKM. The V gene lost 8 bases and the J gene lost 4 bases, with 17 bases spanning the gap.

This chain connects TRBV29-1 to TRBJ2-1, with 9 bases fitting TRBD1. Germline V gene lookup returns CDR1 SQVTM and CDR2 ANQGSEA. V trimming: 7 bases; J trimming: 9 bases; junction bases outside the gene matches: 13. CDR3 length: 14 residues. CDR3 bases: TGCAGCGCAGAACCGGGACAGGGTGTCATTGAGCAGTTCTTC. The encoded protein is CSAEPGQGVIEQFF.

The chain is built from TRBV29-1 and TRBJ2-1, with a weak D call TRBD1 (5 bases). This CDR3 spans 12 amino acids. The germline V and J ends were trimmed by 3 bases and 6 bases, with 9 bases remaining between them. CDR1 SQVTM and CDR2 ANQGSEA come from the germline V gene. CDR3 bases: TGCAGCGTTGACGGACACGCCAATGAGCAGTTCTTC. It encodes CSVDGHANEQFF.

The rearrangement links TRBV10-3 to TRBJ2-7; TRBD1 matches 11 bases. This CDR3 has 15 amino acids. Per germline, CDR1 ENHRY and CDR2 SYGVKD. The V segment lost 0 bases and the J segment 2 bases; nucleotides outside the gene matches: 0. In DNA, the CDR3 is TGTGCCATCAGTGAGTCGGGACAGGGGGCCTACGAGCAGTACTTC. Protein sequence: CAISESGQGAYEQYF.

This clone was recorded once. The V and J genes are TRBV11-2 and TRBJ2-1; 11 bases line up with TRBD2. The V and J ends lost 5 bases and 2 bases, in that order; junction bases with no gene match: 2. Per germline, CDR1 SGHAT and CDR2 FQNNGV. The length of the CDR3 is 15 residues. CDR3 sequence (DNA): TGTGCCAGCAGCCCGACTAGCGGGGCCTACAATGAGCAGTTCTTC. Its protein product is CASSPTSGAYNEQFF.

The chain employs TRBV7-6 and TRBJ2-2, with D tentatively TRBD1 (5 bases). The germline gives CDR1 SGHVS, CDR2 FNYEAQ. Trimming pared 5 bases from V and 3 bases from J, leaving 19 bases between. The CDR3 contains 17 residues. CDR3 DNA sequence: TGTGCCAGCAGCCAAAGTACCAGGGAACTGCACACCGGGGAGCTGTTTTTT. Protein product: CASSQSTRELHTGELFF.

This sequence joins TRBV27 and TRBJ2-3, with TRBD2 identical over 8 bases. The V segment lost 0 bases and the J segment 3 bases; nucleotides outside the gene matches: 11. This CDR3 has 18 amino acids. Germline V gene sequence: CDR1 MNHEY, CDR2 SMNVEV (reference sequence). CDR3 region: CASSLSPPAGVTTDTQYF. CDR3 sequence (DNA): TGTGCCAGCAGTTTATCCCCCCCAGCGGGGGTGACAACAGATACGCAGTATTTT.

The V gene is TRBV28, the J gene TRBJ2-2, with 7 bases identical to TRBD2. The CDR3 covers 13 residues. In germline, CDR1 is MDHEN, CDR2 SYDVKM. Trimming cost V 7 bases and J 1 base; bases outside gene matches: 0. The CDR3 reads CASTSGNTGELFF. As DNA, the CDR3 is TGTGCCAGCACTAGCGGGAACACCGGGGAGCTGTTTTTT.

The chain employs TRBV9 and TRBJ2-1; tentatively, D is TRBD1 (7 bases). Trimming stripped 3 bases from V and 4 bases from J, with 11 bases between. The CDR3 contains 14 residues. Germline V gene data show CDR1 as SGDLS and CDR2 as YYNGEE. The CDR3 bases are TGTGCCAGCAGCGAGGGGGGACAGTACAATGAGCAGTTCTTC. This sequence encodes CASSEGGQYNEQFF.

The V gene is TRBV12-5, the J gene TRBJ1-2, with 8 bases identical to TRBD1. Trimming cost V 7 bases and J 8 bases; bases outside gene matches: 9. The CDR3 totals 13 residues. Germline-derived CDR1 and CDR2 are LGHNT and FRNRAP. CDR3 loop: CASALDRVGGYTF. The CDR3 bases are TGTGCTAGTGCCCTGGACAGGGTAGGCGGCTACACCTTC.

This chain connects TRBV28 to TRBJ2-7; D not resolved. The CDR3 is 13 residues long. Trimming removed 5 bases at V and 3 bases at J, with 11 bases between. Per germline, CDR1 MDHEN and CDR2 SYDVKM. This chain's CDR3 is CASSPTVVYEQYF. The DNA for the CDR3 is TGTGCCAGCAGTCCGACTGTGGTCTACGAGCAGTACTTC.